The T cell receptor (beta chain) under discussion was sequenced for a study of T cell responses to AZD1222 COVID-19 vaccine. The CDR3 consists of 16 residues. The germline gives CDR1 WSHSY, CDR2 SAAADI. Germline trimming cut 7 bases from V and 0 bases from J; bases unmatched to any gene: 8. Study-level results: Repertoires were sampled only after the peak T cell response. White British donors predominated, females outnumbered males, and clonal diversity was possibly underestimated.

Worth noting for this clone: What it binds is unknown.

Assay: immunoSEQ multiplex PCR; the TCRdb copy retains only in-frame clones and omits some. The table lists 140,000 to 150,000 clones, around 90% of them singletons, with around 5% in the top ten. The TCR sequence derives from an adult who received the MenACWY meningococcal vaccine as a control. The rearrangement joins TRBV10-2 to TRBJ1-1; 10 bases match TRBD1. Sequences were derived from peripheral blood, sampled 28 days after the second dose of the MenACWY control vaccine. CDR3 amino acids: CASTPGQGPVNTEAFF. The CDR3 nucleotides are TGCGCCAGCACACCGGGACAGGGGCCGGTGAACACTGAAGCTTTCTTT.